These 26 T cell receptor beta chains share one sample of origin, sequenced in a study of CD8+CD57+ T cells in acquired aplastic anemia. Genomic DNA provided the template from which TCR beta VDJ and CDR3 profiles were obtained. TCRdb itself ran the reads through MiXCR, one entry per CDR3 protein. Here the sample spans some 410,000 distinct CDR3 sequences, 65% to 80% being singletons. Sequencing input: sorted CD4+, CD8+, or CD8+CD57+ T cells (not recorded which) from PBMCs. The receptors here all came from a human donor in good health, serving as a control.

The V gene is TRBV7-7, the J gene TRBJ2-2; tentative D call: TRBD2 (5 bases). V lost 5 bases and J 4 bases, leaving 14 bases between the germline ends. The germline CDR1 and CDR2 sequences are SSHAT and FNYEAQ (reference sequence). The CDR3 totals 15 residues. The CDR3 DNA sequence: TGTGCCAGCAGCAGAGTGCAGGAGGCCACCGGGGAGCTGTTTTTT. Amino acids: CASSRVQEATGELFF.

The chain joins TRBV12-3 or TRBV12-4 to TRBJ2-3; D possibly corresponds to TRBD2 (5 bases). Between the trimmed V and J ends, which lost 7 bases and 0 bases, there was a span of 14 bases. The CDR3 runs to 15 residues. The CDR3 DNA is TGTGCCAGCACCTTATGGACTCTCAGCACAGATACGCAGTATTTT. It yields the protein CASTLWTLSTDTQYF.

This chain connects TRBV12-3 or TRBV12-4 to TRBJ2-3, with no clear D. Trimming stripped 5 bases from V and 11 bases from J, with 20 bases between. The CDR3 is 14 residues long. CDR3 sequence (DNA): TGTGCCAGCAGTGAAGACCCCCGACAAGAGAGGCAGTATTTT. Translating gives CASSEDPRQERQYF.

This clonotype appeared many times. The J gene is TRBJ2-6, the V gene TRBV30; D is possibly TRBD2 (6 bases). The germline gives CDR1 GTSNPN, CDR2 SVGIG (reference sequence). With 0 bases removed from V and 0 bases from J, the gap between germline ends came to 9 bases. The CDR3 totals 16 residues. CDR3 protein: CAWSVTGASGANVLTF. CDR3 DNA: TGTGCCTGGAGTGTAACGGGAGCCTCTGGGGCCAACGTCCTGACTTTC.

The rearrangement uses TRBV20-1 and TRBJ2-7; D remains unclear. The CDR3 is 14 residues long. Germline V gene lookup returns CDR1 DFQATT and CDR2 SNEGSKA (reference sequence). The V and J ends lost 4 bases and 5 bases respectively, with 18 bases between them. The CDR3 is CSATPARATDEQYF. The CDR3 DNA sequence: TGCAGTGCTACCCCCGCGAGAGCGACCGACGAGCAGTACTTC.

V gene TRBV10-3 combines with J gene TRBJ1-3; the D gene is possibly TRBD1 (6 bases). There are 12 residues in the CDR3. Trimming took 10 bases from V and 4 from J, leaving 11 bases between them. Germline loops: CDR1 ENHRY, CDR2 SYGVKD. The CDR3 sequence is CANTGPGNTIYF. CDR3 in DNA: TGTGCCAACACAGGGCCAGGAAACACCATATATTTT.

The chain has TRBV29-1 and TRBJ1-2, with no clear D. Germline values: CDR1 SQVTM, CDR2 ANQGSEA. The CDR3 consists of 11 residues. Trimming stripped 5 bases from V and 8 bases from J, with 12 bases between. CDR3 sequence: CSVLGSQGYTF. CDR3 nucleotide sequence: TGCAGCGTTCTCGGGTCACAGGGCTACACCTTC.

The gene calls are TRBV20-1 and TRBJ2-2; 10 positions match TRBD2. This CDR3 is built from 16 residues. Germline lookup yields CDR1 DFQATT and CDR2 SNEGSKA (reference sequence). Trimming removed 6 bases from V and 5 bases from J; junction bases left unmatched: 12. Here the CDR3 reads CSAREASGGRTGELFF. CDR3 nucleotide sequence: TGCAGTGCCAGGGAGGCTAGCGGGGGACGAACCGGGGAGCTGTTTTTT.

This chain joins TRBV19 and TRBJ1-1, with 9 positions matching TRBD1. The length of the CDR3 is 13 residues. Losses at the gene ends were 9 bases for V and 4 bases for J; bases not matched to a gene: 6. The germline gives CDR1 LNHDA, CDR2 SQIVND (reference sequence). The CDR3 coding sequence is TGTGCCAGAGAAGGGACAGGGAGCACTGAAGCTTTCTTT. Amino acids: CAREGTGSTEAFF.

V usage is TRBV9 and J usage is TRBJ1-6; D is possibly TRBD1 (5 bases). CDR1 is SGDLS, CDR2 YYNGEE, per germline. This CDR3 spans 15 amino acids. Deletions cut 3 bases from V and 17 bases from J, with 24 bases between. CDR3 sequence (DNA): TGTGCCAGCAGCGCGTCGGGACTAGTCTACGAGCAGTTCCACTTT. Translated: CASSASGLVYEQFHF.

Many counts were recorded for this clonotype. The rearrangement joins TRBV20-1 to TRBJ2-1, with D possibly matching TRBD1 (6 bases). The ends were cut back, 6 bases at V and 7 bases at J, with 10 bases in the middle. CDR3 length equals 11 residues. Germline V lookup: CDR1 DFQATT, CDR2 SNEGSKA (reference sequence). The CDR3 spells CSAPGANEQFF. Here the CDR3 DNA reads TGCAGTGCCCCAGGGGCAAATGAGCAGTTCTTC.

This clonotype was seen only once. The J gene is TRBJ2-7, the V gene TRBV7-2, with D tentatively TRBD1 (5 bases). Trimming shortened V by 5 bases and J by 3 bases, and 11 bases separated the two germline ends. The CDR3 is made up of 13 amino acids. CDR1 and CDR2 (germline): SGHTA, FQGNSA. The CDR3 DNA follows: TGTGCCAGCAGCCCAGGGTCTGTCTACGAGCAGTACTTC. Residues: CASSPGSVYEQYF.

This clonotype has only a few counts. The chain links TRBV24-1 to TRBJ2-5; D remains unclear. This CDR3 contains 11 residues. Trimming shortened V by 1 base and J by 5 bases, and 1 base separated the two germline ends. Germline V gene lookup returns CDR1 KGHDR and CDR2 SFDVKD. CDR3 nucleotide sequence: TGTGCCACCAGTGATTTTGAGACCCAGTACTTC. It translates to CATSDFETQYF.

On this clonotype: Because the CDR3's place on the DNA is in doubt, the DNA is left out and the CDR3 is given as listed by TCRdb. The chain recombines TRBV5-1 with TRBJ2-7; whether TRBD2, the table's D call, matches the DNA was not checked. CDR1 and CDR2 from the germline V gene are SGHRS and YFSETQ. The length of the CDR3 is 15 amino acids, counting both ends. The CDR3 loop is CASSLGVGGYGYTFV.

This clonotype came up a few times. The CDR3: CARRYGPQPQYF. The CDR3 DNA sequence: TGTGCCAGAAGGTATGGCCCACAGCCCCAGTATTTT. The chain links TRBV6-1 to TRBJ1-5; no reliable D call. The J call may be mistaken, given a closer DNA end match to TRBJ2-3. The CDR3 loop spans 12 amino acids. From germline, CDR1 is MNHNS and CDR2 SASEGT.

Many counts were recorded for this clonotype. This rearrangement joins TRBV6-1 to TRBJ1-5; 8 bases are shared with TRBD1. The germline gives CDR1 MNHNS, CDR2 SASEGT. This CDR3 is 12 amino acids long. V dropped 9 bases and J dropped 5; count of bases not matched to a gene: 3. The CDR3 sequence is CASSDRDQPQHF. CDR3 in DNA: TGTGCCAGTTCGGACAGGGATCAGCCCCAGCATTTT.

A word on this clonotype: A read error may account for a junction end that differs from germline. The rearrangement uses TRBV5-8 and TRBJ1-2; no reliable D call. Germline V gene sequence: CDR1 SGHTS, CDR2 YDEGEE. This CDR3 spans 13 amino acids. CDR3: CASSRAARYGYTF. As DNA, the CDR3 is TGCGCCAGCAGCCGAGCCGCGCGTTATGGCTACACCTTC.

About this clonotype itself: The junction departs from the called germline gene at one end, perhaps through a read error. This chain links TRBV9 with TRBJ2-5, with 9 bases that match TRBD2. The CDR3 extends over 14 amino acids. Germline CDR1 reads SGDLS; CDR2 reads YYNGEE. The CDR3 coding sequence is TGTGCCAGCAGCGGCGCGGGGGGGGAGGAGACCAAGTACTTC. Its translation is CASSGAGGEETKYF.

This clonotype was seen at least ten times. V usage is TRBV6-6 and J usage is TRBJ1-2, with 7 bases fitting TRBD1. Looked up from germline, CDR1 is MNHNY and CDR2 is SVGAGI (reference sequence). The CDR3 totals 16 residues. After removal of 6 bases from V and 3 bases from J, the junction contained 13 bases not matched to a gene. The CDR3 spells CASRQQTGPWDYGYTF. The CDR3 coding sequence is TGTGCCAGCAGACAACAGACAGGGCCCTGGGACTATGGCTACACCTTC.

V is TRBV25-1 and J is TRBJ1-5; D possibly corresponds to TRBD1 (5 bases). CDR3 length: 14 amino acids. From germline, CDR1 is MGHDK and CDR2 SYGVNS. In DNA form, the CDR3 reads TGTAGCAACTATAGCACGGGGCGTCATCAGCCCCAGCATTTT. Translated, it gives CSNYSTGRHQPQHF.

On this clonotype itself: Because the CDR3's place on the DNA is in doubt, the DNA is left out and the CDR3 is given as listed by TCRdb. The chain joins TRBV7-2 to TRBJ2-7. The CDR3 contains 14 residues when both ends are counted. Germline CDR1 reads SGHTA; CDR2 reads FQGNSA. Here the CDR3 reads CASSHGGLHLRFYF.

A word on this clonotype: A much larger clone is a single base away; this may be a read error. The chain is built from TRBV3-1 and TRBJ2-7; D unresolved. The CDR3 sequence is 15 residues long. The V gene's germline CDR1 is LGHDT and CDR2 YNNKEL (reference sequence). CDR3 nucleotides: TGTGCCAGCAGCCAAGAAGCAGGTTCATCCTACGAGCAGTGCTTC. This encodes CASSQEAGSSYEQCF.

The gene calls are TRBV20-1 and TRBJ2-7, with 7 nucleotides matching TRBD1. Trimming removed 5 bases from V and 5 bases from J; junction bases left unmatched: 9. CDR1 is DFQATT and CDR2 is SNEGSKA in the germline V gene (reference sequence). The CDR3 is made up of 13 amino acids. Here the CDR3 reads CSARWTGPHEQYF. DNA of the CDR3: TGCAGTGCTCGTTGGACAGGACCCCACGAGCAGTACTTC.

The rearrangement uses TRBV12-5 and TRBJ1-3, with D possibly matching TRBD1 (5 bases). The CDR3 spans 16 residues. From germline, CDR1 is LGHNT and CDR2 FRNRAP. Trimming took 4 bases from V and 0 from J, leaving 13 bases between them. CDR3 bases: TGTGCTAGTGGTTACTCTGGGGCTAGCTCTGGAAACACCATATATTTT. It specifies CASGYSGASSGNTIYF.

This chain uses TRBV5-1 with TRBJ2-5, with 11 bases identical to TRBD1. J was trimmed by 4 bases and V by 2 bases; bases with no gene match: 13. Looked up from germline, CDR1 is SGHRS and CDR2 is YFSETQ. This CDR3 is 18 amino acids long. CDR3 DNA: TGCGCCAGCAGCTTATTAGATATTCCGGGACAGGGGGGAGAGACCCAGTACTTC. Amino acid sequence: CASSLLDIPGQGGETQYF.

Comment on this clonotype: No conserved phenylalanine or tryptophan ends this CDR3, so it is likely a read error. It is unclear where the CDR3 begins or ends on the DNA, so no DNA is shown, and the CDR3 is as TCRdb lists it. The V and J genes are TRBV20-1 and TRBJ1-1. Termini included, the CDR3 measures 15 amino acids. Looked up from germline, CDR1 is DFQATT and CDR2 is SNEGSKA (reference sequence). The CDR3 reads CSARVGSRTNTEAFL.